This TCR beta chain was sequenced for a study of CD8+ T cells in alopecia areata. Points from the study as a whole: Researchers reported that TCR sharing among patients proved less clear than in mice, possibly HLA-linked.

A remark on this clone: Its antigen is undetermined.

Following extraction, RNA underwent reverse transcription to cDNA, which served as the sequencing template. Clones were sequenced by immunoSEQ multiplex PCR, and TCRdb holds only the in-frame ones, with some missing. The sample includes about 150,000 clones, about 51% of them seen just once. The authors sorted CD4+ and CD8+ T cells from PBMCs. The material was CD8+ T cells sorted from blood, obtained at week 0. This TCR came from a human donor with alopecia areata.

In DNA, the CDR3 is TGTGCCAGCAGCCCCCGGTTTGATGGCTACACCTTC. This encodes CASSPRFDGYTF. The V call is TRBV9, the J call TRBJ1-2; D gene uncertain. This CDR3 region has 12 residues. Germline V gives CDR1 SGDLS, CDR2 YYNGEE. Trimming left V 4 bases short and J 6 bases short, with 10 bases between.